Each of the 25 T cell receptor beta chains below was sequenced from the same sample in a study of early T cells in non-severe SARS-CoV-2 infection. From the 5' RACE reads, TCRdb called clonotypes with MiXCR, one entry per CDR3 protein. Of around 77,000 distinct CDR3 sequences in the sample, roughly 14% were seen once. Sample: whole blood, taken at baseline. These receptors were collected from an adult who was a healthcare worker with PCR-confirmed SARS-CoV-2 infection or an uninfected control (not recorded which).

This chain connects TRBV7-6 to TRBJ2-2; the match to TRBD2 covers 13 bases. The CDR3 consists of 16 residues. V gave up 2 bases and J gave up 6 bases; unmatched junction bases: 3. The germline gives CDR1 SGHVS, CDR2 FNYEAQ. The CDR3 here is CASSLTSGRVAGELFF. The CDR3 nucleotides read TGTGCCAGCAGCTTAACTAGCGGGAGGGTAGCCGGGGAGCTGTTTTTT.

The chain has TRBV7-2 and TRBJ2-1; the D call may be TRBD1 or TRBD2 (5 bases each). Germline V gene sequence: CDR1 SGHTA, CDR2 FQGNSA. V was clipped by 3 bases and J by 0 bases, with 9 bases between them. The CDR3 runs 15 residues. Here the CDR3 reads CASSLGPSSYNEQFF. The DNA of the CDR3 is TGTGCCAGCAGCTTGGGACCTAGCTCCTACAATGAGCAGTTCTTC. Looking up the rest from reference TRBV7-2 and TRBJ2-1 gives the full variable domain: GAGVSQSPSNKVTEKGKDVELRCDPISGHTALYWYRQSLGQGLEFLIYFQGNSAPDKSGLPSDRFSAERTGGSVSTLTIQRTQQEDSAVYLCASSLGPSSYNEQFFGPGTRLTVL.

J is TRBJ1-2 and V is TRBV12-3 or TRBV12-4; possible D gene TRBD1, 5 bases. Between the trimmed V and J ends, which lost 4 bases and 8 bases, there was a span of 17 bases. The CDR3 totals 14 residues. The CDR3 region is CASSSGRTLLGYTF. Here the CDR3 DNA reads TGTGCCAGCAGTTCTGGCAGGACACTACTCGGCTACACCTTC.

This clonotype was observed a few times. The gene calls are TRBV4-1 and TRBJ2-7, with unresolved D. Trimming pared 2 bases from V and 2 bases from J, leaving 10 bases between. Germline loops: CDR1 MGHRA, CDR2 YSYEKL. The length of the CDR3 is 14 residues. The CDR3 sequence is CASSQFATAYEQYF. DNA for the CDR3: TGCGCCAGCAGCCAATTCGCGACGGCCTACGAGCAGTACTTC.

The chain employs TRBV10-3 and TRBJ1-4, with no clear D. This CDR3 is 12 amino acids long. V was clipped by 4 bases and J by 9 bases, with 9 bases between them. Germline V gene lookup returns CDR1 ENHRY and CDR2 SYGVKD. In DNA form, the CDR3 reads TGTGCCATCAGTGGGGGATCCCAAAAACTGTTTTTT. Its translation: CAISGGSQKLFF.

Only a few counts were recorded for this clonotype. CDR3 region: CASSPDHNEKLFF. Here the CDR3 DNA reads TGTGCCAGCAGCCCCGACCATAATGAAAAACTGTTTTTT. The chain is built from TRBV9 and TRBJ1-4; D not certain. This CDR3 comprises 13 residues. Looked up from germline, CDR1 is SGDLS and CDR2 is YYNGEE. With 4 bases removed from V and 4 bases from J, the gap between germline ends came to 8 bases.

In this sample, this clonotype turned up many times. The chain combines TRBV29-1 with TRBJ1-2, with TRBD1 as a possible D gene (6 bases). Germline V gene data show CDR1 as SQVTM and CDR2 as ANQGSEA. The V end lost 6 bases, the J end lost 6 bases, and 14 bases lay between the germline ends. The length of the CDR3 is 12 residues. CDR3 sequence (DNA): TGCAGCGTACGGGACACTGGGAATGGCTACACCTTC. Its translation: CSVRDTGNGYTF.

The chain is built from TRBV27 and TRBJ2-2; tentatively, D is TRBD2 (5 bases). V dropped 6 bases and J dropped 3 bases, with 8 bases sitting between them. The CDR3 totals 13 residues. Germline CDR1 and CDR2: MNHEY and SMNVEV (reference sequence). CDR3 sequence reads: CASRHGDTGELFF. Written as DNA, the CDR3 is TGTGCCAGCAGACACGGGGACACCGGGGAGCTGTTTTTT.

The V call is TRBV7-9, the J call TRBJ2-1; D is possibly TRBD2 (6 bases). V was clipped by 4 bases and J by 5 bases, with 15 bases between them. The germline CDR1 and CDR2 sequences are SEHNR and FQNEAQ (reference sequence). The CDR3 is 15 residues long. The CDR3 spells CASSSRGGIHNEQFF. DNA for the CDR3: TGTGCCAGCAGCTCGCGGGGCGGGATTCACAATGAGCAGTTCTTC.

J is TRBJ2-3 and V is TRBV4-2; possibly TRBD2 for D (6 bases). Germline lookup yields CDR1 LGHNA and CDR2 YNFKEQ. This CDR3 comprises 15 residues. Trimming cost V 2 bases and J 0 bases, with 9 bases left between them. In DNA form, the CDR3 reads TGTGCCAGCAGCCAATATAGCGGAAGCACAGATACGCAGTATTTT. Its translation is CASSQYSGSTDTQYF.

In this sample, this clonotype turned up a few times. V gene TRBV20-1 combines with J gene TRBJ2-7; 13 bases match TRBD2. Germline trimming cut 3 bases from V and 6 bases from J; bases unmatched to any gene: 8. The CDR3 loop spans 15 amino acids. The germline gives CDR1 DFQATT, CDR2 SNEGSKA (reference sequence). The CDR3 nucleotides read TGCAGTGCTAGGCTTCGACTAGCGGGAGGTACCGAGCAGTACTTC. It is translated as CSARLRLAGGTEQYF.

This clonotype occurred many times. CDR3 DNA: TGTGCCAGCAGCTTTACAGGGCCATATAGCAATCAGCCCCAGCATTTT. Translated, it gives CASSFTGPYSNQPQHF. V and J are TRBV7-9 and TRBJ1-5; D might be TRBD1 (6 bases). The CDR3 extends over 16 amino acids. The V and J ends lost 3 bases and 0 bases respectively, with 12 bases between them. From germline, CDR1 is SEHNR and CDR2 FQNEAQ (reference sequence). Based on the CDR3 plus reference TRBV7-9 and TRBJ1-5, the full variable domain is DTGVSQNPRHKITKRGQNVTFRCDPISEHNRLYWYRQTLGQGPEFLTYFQNEAQLEKSRLLSDRFSAERPKGSFSTLEIQRTEQGDSAMYLCASSFTGPYSNQPQHFGDGTRLSIL.

For the CDR3, the DNA is TGCAGTGCTACACCTTTGCGGGGTGGGGTTACAGATACGCAGTATTTT. As protein: CSATPLRGGVTDTQYF. The genes are TRBV20-1 and TRBJ2-3; tentative D call: TRBD2 (6 bases). The ends were cut back, 4 bases at V and 3 bases at J, with 20 bases in the middle. The CDR3 contains 16 residues. Germline V gives CDR1 DFQATT, CDR2 SNEGSKA (reference sequence).

V and J are TRBV7-9 and TRBJ2-3, with a possible D match to TRBD2 (5 bases). The CDR3 length is 12 residues. V dropped 4 bases and J dropped 8 bases, with 10 bases sitting between them. CDR1 is SEHNR and CDR2 is FQNEAQ in the germline V gene (reference sequence). The CDR3, as DNA: TGTGCCAGCAGCTCTCCCCGGGGTACGCAGTATTTT. Amino acids: CASSSPRGTQYF.

The chain uses TRBV12-3 or TRBV12-4 and TRBJ1-1; no definite D call. V was cut by 5 bases and J by 0 bases, with 25 bases left in between. There are 19 residues in the CDR3. CDR3 region: CASSPNPLLRRSLNTEAFF. CDR3 sequence (DNA): TGTGCCAGCAGTCCCAACCCCCTTCTACGCAGATCCTTGAACACTGAAGCTTTCTTT.

This clonotype was seen repeatedly, ten times or more. The chain employs TRBV20-1 and TRBJ2-3; the D call may be TRBD1 or TRBD2 (6 bases each). Germline assignment: CDR1 DFQATT and CDR2 SNEGSKA (reference sequence). The CDR3 extends over 13 amino acids. V lost 4 bases and J 0 bases, leaving 8 bases between the germline ends. Here the CDR3 reads CSAKGGSTDTQYF. The CDR3 DNA reads TGCAGTGCTAAGGGGGGAAGCACAGATACGCAGTATTTT.

In this sample, this clonotype turned up a few times. The V and J genes are TRBV29-1 and TRBJ1-2; 8 bases fit TRBD1. The germline gives CDR1 SQVTM, CDR2 ANQGSEA. The J segment lost 3 bases and the V segment lost 3 bases, leaving 0 bases of the junction unmatched. This CDR3 has 12 amino acids. CDR3 loop: CSVEGQDYGYTF. CDR3 DNA sequence: TGCAGCGTTGAGGGACAGGACTATGGCTACACCTTC.

This chain uses TRBV18 with TRBJ1-1; 11 bases fit TRBD1. This CDR3 contains 18 residues. With V trimmed by 4 bases and J by 5 bases, 15 bases remained unmatched. Germline-derived CDR1 and CDR2 are KGHSH and LQKENI. The CDR3, as DNA: TGTGCCAGCTCACTGGGTCCCGGGACAGGGGGATCGTGGACTGAAGCTTTCTTT. Translation gives CASSLGPGTGGSWTEAFF. Combining the CDR3 with reference TRBV18 and TRBJ1-1 gives the whole variable domain NAGVMQNPRHLVRRRGQEARLRCSPMKGHSHVYWYRQLPEEGLKFMVYLQKENIIDESGMPKERFSAEFPKEGPSILRIQQVVRGDSAAYFCASSLGPGTGGSWTEAFFGQGTRLTVV.

The rearrangement links TRBV28 to TRBJ2-7, with 9 bases identical to TRBD2. The CDR3 extends over 16 amino acids. Unmatched junction bases numbered 10, after V lost 4 bases and J lost 3 bases. Germline CDR1 MDHEN, CDR2 SYDVKM. The CDR3 sequence is CASSSPGSGGYYEQYF. The CDR3 DNA sequence: TGTGCCAGCAGTTCCCCGGGGAGCGGGGGGTACTACGAGCAGTACTTC.

V usage is TRBV28 and J usage is TRBJ2-7, with 13 positions matching TRBD2. The germline CDR1 and CDR2 sequences are MDHEN and SYDVKM. The V gene end was trimmed by 7 bases and the J gene end by 4 bases; junction bases not matched to a gene: 10. The CDR3 covers 16 residues. Here the CDR3 DNA reads TGTGCCAGCACCCTTGGAGGGACTAGCGGGAAGTACGAGCAGTACTTC. Translating it yields CASTLGGTSGKYEQYF.

The table lists this clonotype with a few counts. The J gene is TRBJ2-1, the V gene TRBV10-1, with 13 bases fitting TRBD2. The CDR3 contains 17 residues. Germline CDR1 is WNHNN and CDR2 is SYGVQD (reference sequence). V was pared by 4 bases and J by 4 bases, with 7 bases of the junction left unmatched. This CDR3 is CASSGTSGRSGYNEQFF. CDR3 DNA: TGCGCCAGCAGTGGGACTAGCGGGAGAAGCGGGTACAATGAGCAGTTCTTC.

This clonotype was seen a few times. This chain joins TRBV13 and TRBJ2-3; weak D call: TRBD2 (6 bases). V lost 0 bases to trimming and J lost 3 bases, with 13 bases between them. CDR3 length equals 16 residues. Per the germline V gene, CDR1 is PRHDT and CDR2 is FYEKMQ (reference sequence). The CDR3 sequence: CASSLGGTGGTDTQYF. The CDR3 DNA reads TGTGCCAGCAGCTTAGGCGGGACCGGGGGTACAGATACGCAGTATTTT.

This clonotype was detected many times. This chain links TRBV20-1 with TRBJ2-1; D remains ambiguous. CDR3 size: 16 residues. Trimming shortened V by 0 bases and J by 1 base, and 13 bases separated the two germline ends. Per germline, CDR1 DFQATT and CDR2 SNEGSKA (reference sequence). The CDR3, as DNA: TGCAGTGCTAGAGAATCGCGGCTTGGTTCCTACAATGAGCAGTTCTTC. It specifies CSARESRLGSYNEQFF.

The chain couples TRBV7-2 to TRBJ2-3; TRBD1 agrees at 7 bases. Trimming at V came to 6 bases and at J to 7 bases, leaving 7 bases not matched to a gene. Germline lookup yields CDR1 SGHTA and CDR2 FQGNSA. CDR3 size: 13 residues. This CDR3 is CASRHPTGYTQYF. In DNA, the CDR3 is TGTGCCAGCAGACATCCGACAGGGTATACGCAGTATTTT.

In this sample, this clonotype turned up many times. V usage is TRBV7-3 and J usage is TRBJ2-3; D is possibly TRBD1 (6 bases). The CDR3 length is 14 residues. Germline V gene sequence: CDR1 SGHTA, CDR2 FQGTGA. V was clipped by 5 bases and J by 5 bases, with 14 bases between them. The CDR3 bases are TGTGCCAGCAGCACCCTACAGGGTAGAGATACGCAGTATTTT. As protein: CASSTLQGRDTQYF.